This T cell receptor beta chain came from a study of T-cell reconstitution after alpha-beta-depleted transplantation in children. Unique molecular identifiers featured in how the TCRbeta library was prepared. One entry per CDR3 protein, called by TCRdb with MiXCR from the PCR reads. Counted here are some 490,000 distinct CDR3 sequences, approximately 12% occurring once; the ten biggest clones make up about 5%. Germline assignment: CDR1 DFQATT and CDR2 SNEGSKA (reference sequence). CDR3 length equals 15 residues. V was trimmed by 2 bases and J by 7 bases, leaving 17 bases between them. Here the sequenced sample was PBMCs from the stem cell graft donor, taken from the stem cell graft. This chain uses TRBV20-1 with TRBJ2-2, with a weak D call TRBD1 (8 bases). This TCR was recovered from a human donor who donated a stem cell graft to a child with combined immunodeficiency. CDR3 DNA: TGCAGTGCTAGACGGGGCACAGGGGGGGACGGGGAGCTGTTTTTT. Amino acid sequence: CSARRGTGGDGELFF.